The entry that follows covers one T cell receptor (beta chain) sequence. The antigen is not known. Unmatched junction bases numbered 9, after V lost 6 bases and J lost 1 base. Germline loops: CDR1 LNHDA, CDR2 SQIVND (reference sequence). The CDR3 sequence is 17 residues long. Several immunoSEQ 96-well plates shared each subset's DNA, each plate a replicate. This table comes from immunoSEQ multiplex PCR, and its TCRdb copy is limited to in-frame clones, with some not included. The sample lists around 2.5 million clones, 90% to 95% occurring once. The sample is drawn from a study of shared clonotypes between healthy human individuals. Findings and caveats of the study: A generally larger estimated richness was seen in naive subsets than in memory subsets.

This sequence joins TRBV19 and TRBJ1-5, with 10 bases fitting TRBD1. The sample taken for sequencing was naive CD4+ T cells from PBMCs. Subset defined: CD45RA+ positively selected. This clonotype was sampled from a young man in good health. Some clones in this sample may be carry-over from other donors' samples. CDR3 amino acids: CASRGPGQGISNQPQHF. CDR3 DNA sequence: TGTGCCAGTAGGGGGCCGGGACAGGGGATAAGCAATCAGCCCCAGCATTTT.